The rows below give T cell receptor beta chains drawn from one sample of a study of T cell changes during pregnancy in multiple sclerosis. Data came from immunoSEQ multiplex PCR; TCRdb stores just in-frame clones and leaves some out. The sample yields more than 85,000 clones, around 94% seen once. Sequenced here: peripheral blood, sampled after pregnancy. These receptors were taken from a female donor in good health, enrolled as a control in a pregnancy study. Each CDR3 is given with its conserved first and last residue. A D gene is named only where the DNA matches it firmly. Clone size, where shown, is once, few, many, or a class for clones that have expanded.

CDR3 length | D gene | clone size | J gene | V gene | CDR3 protein | CDR3 DNA
13 | TRBD1 | NA | TRBJ1-6 | TRBV30 | CAWSPTGDSPLHF | TGTGCCTGGAGTCCAACAGGGGACTCACCCCTCCACTTT
15 | TRBD1 | NA | TRBJ2-3 | TRBV10-3 | CAISSGTGSTDTQYF | TGTGCCATCAGTTCCGGGACAGGGAGCACAGATACGCAGTATTTT
16 | NA | NA | TRBJ2-4 | TRBV5-1 | CASSSGFSRAKNIQYF | TGCGCCAGCAGCTCCGGGTTCTCTCGAGCCAAAAACATTCAGTACTTC
17 | TRBD2 | once | TRBJ2-2 | TRBV27 | CASSLRYGRTYTGELFF | TGTGCCAGCAGTTTACGATACGGGAGGACCTACACCGGGGAGCTGTTTTTT
17 | TRBD2 | NA | TRBJ2-3 | TRBV30 | CAWSVGGLAMSTDTQYF | TGTGCCTGGAGTGTAGGGGGACTAGCAATGAGCACAGATACGCAGTATTTT
15 | NA | NA | TRBJ2-1 | TRBV29-1 | CSVAPQILIANEQFF | TGCAGCGTGGCCCCTCAAATATTGATTGCCAATGAGCAGTTCTTC
16 | TRBD1 | NA | TRBJ1-3 | TRBV6-6 | CASSYSAGGFGNTIYF | TGTGCCAGCAGTTACTCGGCAGGGGGCTTTGGAAACACCATATATTTT
13 | NA | NA | TRBJ2-3 | TRBV19 | CASSIRSPDTQYF | TGTGCCAGTAGTATCCGGTCCCCAGATACGCAGTATTTT
14 | NA | NA | TRBJ2-3 | TRBV19 | CASSFRGSADTQYF | TGTGCCAGTAGTTTCCGGGGGAGCGCAGATACGCAGTATTTT
15 | NA | NA | TRBJ2-4 | TRBV7-9 | CASSLGSLAKNIQYF | TGTGCCAGCAGCTTAGGTAGCTTAGCCAAAAACATTCAGTACTTC
12 | NA | NA | TRBJ2-3 | TRBV5-1 | CASSLDTDTQYF | TGCGCCAGCAGCCTAGACACAGATACGCAGTATTTT
15 | TRBD1 | NA | TRBJ2-5 | TRBV11-3 | CASSLAGTAGETQYF | TGTGCCAGCAGCTTAGCCGGGACAGCAGGGGAGACCCAGTACTTC
15 | NA | NA | TRBJ2-1 | TRBV28 | CASTILGTSANEQFF | TGTGCCAGCACCATCCTAGGGACATCGGCAAATGAGCAGTTCTTC
14 | NA | NA | TRBJ2-2 | TRBV7-9 | CASSWGQGAGELFF | TGTGCCAGCAGCTGGGGGCAGGGAGCCGGGGAGCTGTTTTTT
17 | NA | NA | TRBJ1-5 | TRBV6-1 | CASSERRGGVWNQPQHF | TGTGCCAGCAGTGAGAGGAGGGGGGGGGTGTGGAATCAGCCCCAGCATTTT
15 | TRBD2 | NA | TRBJ2-3 | TRBV7-2 | CASSSTSGSGDTQYF | TGTGCCAGCAGCTCCACTAGCGGGAGCGGAGATACGCAGTATTTT
18 | NA | NA | TRBJ2-2 | TRBV11-3 | CASSLDRWGRENTGELFF | TGTGCCAGCAGCTTAGATCGATGGGGCAGGGAGAACACCGGGGAGCTGTTTTTT